What follows are 20 T cell receptor beta chains derived from one specimen sequenced in a study of sequential checkpoint blockade in melanoma. Treatment described: randomized to nivolumab then ipilimumab (arm A) or the reverse (arm B). Generated by immunoSEQ multiplex PCR, the TCRdb table keeps only in-frame clones and is missing some. The sample shows around 21,000 clones, roughly four fifths of them seen only once. The specimen comprised CD8+ T cells sorted from blood (inferred from file names), sampled from a patient given nivolumab and ipilimumab in sequence. The source of these receptors is a human donor with melanoma.

The rearrangement joins TRBV14 to TRBJ2-1, with 8 bases matching TRBD1. The germline V gene encodes CDR1 SGHDN and CDR2 FVKESK. This CDR3 is 14 amino acids long. The V and J ends lost 3 bases and 5 bases, in that order; junction bases with no gene match: 3. The CDR3 sequence: CASSHSGGHNEQFF. Written as DNA, the CDR3 is TGTGCCAGCAGCCATTCAGGGGGCCACAATGAGCAGTTCTTC.

The chain combines TRBV4-3 with TRBJ1-5; the D gene is possibly TRBD1 (6 bases). The CDR3 has 16 residues. Trimming shortened V by 1 base and J by 5 bases, and 15 bases separated the two germline ends. CDR1 is LGHNA, CDR2 YSLEER, per germline. The CDR3 nucleotides read TGCGCCAGCAGCCAAGCCGGGACACGACCAGATCAGCCCCAGCATTTT. It specifies CASSQAGTRPDQPQHF.

This clone was counted once. The chain carries TRBV7-3 and TRBJ1-6; D gene unclear. The CDR3 is 13 residues long. Germline CDR1 is SGHTA and CDR2 is FQGTGA. Trimming stripped 5 bases from V and 11 bases from J, with 13 bases between. DNA for the CDR3: TGTGCCAGCAGCACCTTAGCGAAGACACCCCTCCACTTT. Translation gives CASSTLAKTPLHF.

The J gene is TRBJ2-3, the V gene TRBV15, with D possibly matching TRBD1 (6 bases). The CDR3 is 13 amino acids. V lost 3 bases and J 6 bases, leaving 10 bases between the germline ends. Germline loops: CDR1 LNHNV, CDR2 YYDKDF (reference sequence). The CDR3 protein is CATSSVRGDTQYF. Written as DNA, the CDR3 is TGTGCCACCAGCAGCGTAAGGGGGGATACGCAGTATTTT.

V gene TRBV7-9 combines with J gene TRBJ2-1; 9 nucleotides agree with TRBD2. V was pared by 10 bases and J by 0 bases, with 10 bases of the junction left unmatched. The CDR3 is made up of 16 amino acids. Germline loops: CDR1 SEHNR, CDR2 FQNEAQ (reference sequence). In nucleotides, the CDR3 is TGTGCCACCTGGCGGGGGGGGCCTAGCTCCTACAATGAGCAGTTCTTC. Translation gives CATWRGGPSSYNEQFF.

J is TRBJ1-1 and V is TRBV5-8; possible D gene TRBD1, 6 bases. The V and J ends lost 4 bases and 0 bases respectively, with 13 bases between them. CDR1 SGHTS and CDR2 YDEGEE come from the germline V gene. This CDR3 contains 15 residues. CDR3 coding DNA: TGTGCCAGCAGCACCGGGACATGGTTGAACACTGAAGCTTTCTTT. Translated: CASSTGTWLNTEAFF.

The J gene is TRBJ2-7, the V gene TRBV7-9; TRBD1 matches 8 bases. V lost 3 bases, J lost 4 bases, and 17 bases stayed unmatched. CDR3 length: 18 residues. Germline CDR1 reads SEHNR; CDR2 reads FQNEAQ (reference sequence). The CDR3 bases are TGTGCCAGCAGCTTCATTTCCCTTCATAACGGACAGGGTTACGAGCAGTACTTC. The encoded protein is CASSFISLHNGQGYEQYF.

The chain joins TRBV4-3 to TRBJ1-3; maybe TRBD1 (6 bases). The ends were cut back, 0 bases at V and 4 bases at J, with 10 bases in the middle. CDR3 length equals 15 residues. CDR1 and CDR2 from the germline V gene are LGHNA and YSLEER. In DNA, the CDR3 is TGCGCCAGCAGCCAAGATTGGACAGCAGGAAACACCATATATTTT. This encodes CASSQDWTAGNTIYF.

This chain links TRBV19 with TRBJ1-1; the D gene is possibly TRBD1 (6 bases). The germline CDR1 and CDR2 sequences are LNHDA and SQIVND (reference sequence). There are 15 residues in the CDR3. V was pared by 6 bases and J by 5 bases, with 19 bases between. Written as DNA, the CDR3 is TGTGCCAGTAGCCCTCACGGGGGCGGGGGAACTGAAGCTTTCTTT. It encodes CASSPHGGGGTEAFF.

The chain has TRBV4-2 and TRBJ1-2; 9 nucleotides line up with TRBD1. V lost 0 bases, J lost 8 bases, and 1 base stayed unmatched. CDR1 and CDR2 from the germline V gene are LGHNA and YNFKEQ. CDR3 length: 13 amino acids. The CDR3 spells CASSQEGQGGYTF. The CDR3 coding sequence is TGTGCCAGCAGCCAAGAGGGACAGGGCGGCTACACCTTC.

The rearrangement joins TRBV6-5 to TRBJ2-7, with 10 nucleotides matching TRBD1. This CDR3 is 15 amino acids long. The V gene's germline CDR1 is MNHEY and CDR2 SVGAGI. V lost 5 bases to trimming and J lost 4 bases; unmatched junction nucleotides: 8. CDR3 DNA sequence: TGTGCCAGCAGTACCGGGACAGGGGCGTGGTACGAGCAGTACTTC. Translating gives CASSTGTGAWYEQYF.

The chain employs TRBV13 and TRBJ2-5, with TRBD2 matching over 9 bases. In germline, CDR1 is PRHDT, CDR2 FYEKMQ (reference sequence). V was pared by 4 bases and J by 3 bases, with 9 bases of the junction left unmatched. The CDR3 has 16 residues. The CDR3 region is CASSYHAGGGKETQYF. CDR3 nucleotides: TGTGCCAGCAGCTACCACGCGGGGGGGGGAAAAGAGACCCAGTACTTC.

The chain uses TRBV5-6 and TRBJ1-4; 10 bases are a match to TRBD1. With 4 bases clipped from V and 6 bases from J, the junction kept 6 bases outside the gene matches. This CDR3 spans 15 amino acids. Looked up from germline, CDR1 is SGHDT and CDR2 is YYEEEE. CDR3 nucleotides: TGTGCCAGCAGCGATCCGGGGACAGGGGATGAAAAACTGTTTTTT. Translation gives CASSDPGTGDEKLFF.

The chain employs TRBV19 and TRBJ2-3; 14 bases match TRBD2. The germline V gene encodes CDR1 LNHDA and CDR2 SQIVND (reference sequence). V lost 4 bases to trimming and J lost 4 bases; unmatched junction nucleotides: 10. This CDR3 is built from 18 residues. The CDR3: CASSTTSGGAFIADTQYF. CDR3 DNA: TGTGCCAGTAGTACGACTAGCGGGGGGGCCTTCATCGCAGATACGCAGTATTTT.

Written as DNA, the CDR3 is TGCGCCAGCAGCTTGAGGGGATTAGGGACTGAAGCTTTCTTT. Its translation is CASSLRGLGTEAFF. The J gene is TRBJ1-1, the V gene TRBV5-1, with D perhaps TRBD1 (5 bases). This CDR3 has 14 residues. Germline lookup yields CDR1 SGHRS and CDR2 YFSETQ. V lost 1 base to trimming and J lost 5 bases, with 12 bases between them. The full variable domain, rest sourced from reference TRBV5-1 and TRBJ1-1, is KAGVTQTPRYLIKTRGQQVTLSCSPISGHRSVSWYQQTPGQGLQFLFEYFSETQRNKGNFPGRFSGRQFSNSRSEMNVSTLELGDSALYLCASSLRGLGTEAFFGQGTRLTVV.

The chain couples TRBV11-3 to TRBJ2-1; 10 bases match TRBD1. V shed 4 bases, J shed 3 bases, and the junction held 3 bases outside the gene matches. Germline assignment: CDR1 SGHNT and CDR2 YENEEA. The CDR3 length is 15 residues. The CDR3 reads CASSSRDRGYNEQFF. The DNA for the CDR3 is TGTGCCAGCAGCTCCCGGGACAGGGGCTACAATGAGCAGTTCTTC.

This clone has a single count. The CDR3 DNA is TGCGCCAGCAGCCAAAATAGGGGGACAGGTCTGATCACAGATACGCAGTATTTT. Translated: CASSQNRGTGLITDTQYF. The chain couples TRBV4-3 to TRBJ2-3; 8 bases fit TRBD1. The CDR3 contains 18 residues. With V trimmed by 2 bases and J by 2 bases, 12 bases remained unmatched. Germline V gene lookup returns CDR1 LGHNA and CDR2 YSLEER.

The chain couples TRBV6-5 to TRBJ2-2, with 8 bases that match TRBD1. The CDR3 is 15 amino acids. The V and J ends lost 5 bases and 7 bases, in that order; junction bases with no gene match: 9. Looked up from germline, CDR1 is MNHEY and CDR2 is SVGAGI. CDR3 residues: CASSHWTGRGGELFF. CDR3 bases: TGTGCCAGCAGTCACTGGACAGGGCGAGGCGGGGAGCTGTTTTTT.

This rearrangement joins TRBV5-5 to TRBJ1-2, with no clear D. Trimming shortened V by 3 bases and J by 3 bases, and 9 bases separated the two germline ends. CDR1 is SGHKS and CDR2 is YYEKEE in the germline V gene (reference sequence). CDR3 length: 13 amino acids. CDR3 loop: CASSSYTDYGYTF. The CDR3 region has the DNA TGTGCCAGCAGCTCATATACAGACTATGGCTACACCTTC.

V and J are TRBV6-5 and TRBJ1-1; a possible D gene is TRBD1 (6 bases). The CDR3 covers 13 residues. Germline V gene lookup returns CDR1 MNHEY and CDR2 SVGAGI. V was clipped by 7 bases and J by 1 base, with 10 bases between them. CDR3 DNA sequence: TGTGCCAGCACCGGACAGTCGAACACTGAAGCTTTCTTT. It encodes CASTGQSNTEAFF.